This TCR beta chain was captured in a study of cytomegalovirus exposure and HLA in healthy donors. Findings and limits, study-wide: There were 150 to 200 TCR beta chains listed as cytomegalovirus-associated.

V lost 5 bases and J 3 bases, leaving 20 bases between the germline ends. The CDR3 contains 16 residues. Germline lookup yields CDR1 SEHNR and CDR2 FQNEAQ (reference sequence). With respect to this clone: Its antigen is not known.

The method was immunoSEQ multiplex PCR; TCRdb's version includes in-frame clones alone and lacks a portion of them. The table lists 95,000 to 150,000 clones, approximately 91% of them singletons. This clonotype was sampled from a woman between 18 and 29 years old in good health and CMV-seronegative. This chain connects TRBV7-9 to TRBJ2-7, with D tentatively TRBD2 (6 bases). The sample was PBMCs. CDR3 protein: CASSPHRLIGSYEQYF. The CDR3 region has the DNA TGTGCCAGCAGCCCCCACCGGCTAATCGGGAGCTACGAGCAGTACTTC.